This TCR beta chain was sequenced in a study of blood T cells in healthy people across ages. The study, taken as a whole, reports: Long-lived and aged donors differed, with more naive CD4+ cells and higher diversity in the long-lived.

The CDR3 has 14 residues. Trimming left V 6 bases short and J 0 bases short, with 14 bases between. Looked up from germline, CDR1 is SQVTM and CDR2 is ANQGSEA. Using a J-beta primer mix together with a sample-barcoded 5' primer, a second PCR was run for roughly 6 to 12 cycles. Every cDNA molecule bore a tag from a template-switch adaptor containing 12 random nucleotides. TCRdb analysed the 5' RACE reads with MiXCR anew, one entry per CDR3 protein. The top ten hold roughly 3.7% of the sample, which has 1,500,000 or so distinct CDR3 sequences, roughly two fifths seen once. This clonotype appeared a few times. As yet, its antigen is unknown.

Sequenced material: blood. This chain links TRBV29-1 with TRBJ1-1; D gene ambiguous. This TCR derives from a woman aged 18-35 years in good health. This CDR3 reads CSVDLGSLNTEAFF. The CDR3, as DNA: TGCAGCGTGGACCTGGGCAGCTTGAACACTGAAGCTTTCTTT.